One and the same sample provided the 4 T cell receptor beta chains below, sequenced in a study of blood T cell repertoires in COVID-19. Sequenced by immunoSEQ multiplex PCR; TCRdb stores in-frame clones only, minus some. The sample has 200,000 to 250,000 clones, roughly 89% seen once. Sequences were obtained from peripheral blood. These receptor sequences come from a man between 60 and 70 years old who had recovered from COVID-19.

Here the CDR3 DNA reads TGCAGCGGGGTTGAGACAGGGGTCGAAAAACTGTTTTTT. This codes for CSGVETGVEKLFF. V and J are TRBV29-1 and TRBJ1-4, with 8 bases aligning to TRBD1. Germline V gives CDR1 SQVTM, CDR2 ANQGSEA. Losses at the gene ends were 7 bases for V and 8 bases for J; bases not matched to a gene: 9. This CDR3 contains 13 residues.

The chain links TRBV6-5 to TRBJ1-1; TRBD1 is a possible D gene (6 bases). CDR3 length equals 15 residues. V was cut by 0 bases and J by 0 bases, with 8 bases left in between. The V gene's germline CDR1 is MNHEY and CDR2 SVGAGI. The CDR3 DNA sequence: TGTGCCAGCAGTTACTCCGGACAGTTGAACACTGAAGCTTTCTTT. This codes for CASSYSGQLNTEAFF.

The V and J genes are TRBV11-2 and TRBJ2-7, with TRBD2 matching 13 bases. The germline V gene has CDR1 SGHAT and CDR2 FQNNGV. The CDR3 runs to 13 residues. With 8 bases clipped from V and 3 bases from J, the junction kept 1 base outside the gene matches. The CDR3 DNA follows: TGTGCCAGCCGGACTAGCGGGAGCTACGAGCAGTACTTC. This translates into CASRTSGSYEQYF.

This chain connects TRBV7-6 to TRBJ2-1, with D possibly being TRBD1 (6 bases). Looked up from germline, CDR1 is SGHVS and CDR2 is FNYEAQ. The length of the CDR3 is 16 residues. Trimming removed 5 bases from V and 5 bases from J, with 19 bases in between. The DNA for the CDR3 is TGTGCCAGCAGCCCACCCGGCGCAGGGGTCCACAATGAGCAGTTCTTC. Its protein product is CASSPPGAGVHNEQFF.